This entry concerns a single T cell receptor (beta chain). There is no known antigen for this receptor. No much larger clone exists at a distance of one base, and base qualities are not known. This specimen belongs to a study of blood T cell repertoires in COVID-19 (dated by TCRdb to about 2020). At the level of the whole study: Samples covering the acute and convalescent phases of COVID-19 were provided by collaborators in the United States, Italy and Spain. The prospective study material was composed of cDNA or gDNA derived from T cells, B-cell-depleted T cells, or PBMCs. Deeply sampled blood TCRbeta repertoires from subjects exposed to, actively infected with, or recovered from COVID-19 were included in the dataset. A freely available public database, intended as a resource for researchers studying the immune response to SARS-CoV-2, is where the repertoires were released. The samples were drawn from two sources: the first 160 participants of the ongoing ImmuneRACE study, and fewer than 1,500 subjects contributed by 6 global collaborators. The sample metadata nearly always contained a de-identified subject ID, COVID-19 status, age in years and sex. Where HLA class I and class II types were available, the types were taken from metadata supplied by the sample provider, not from assay-based typing. On the study overall, not on this receptor specifically: The quantity of clinical and demographic metadata differed by source and by participant and was supplied without curation.

Trimming leaves V shorter by 4 bases and J shorter by 4 bases, with the junction holding 11 bases beyond the gene matches. For CDR1 and CDR2, the germline V gene lists MGHRA and YSYEKL. The CDR3 measures 16 amino acids from cysteine to phenylalanine. The kept DNA is CDR3 alone, 48 bases in frame from the first base. TCRbeta CDR3 regions were amplified from genomic DNA using the immunoSEQ Assay, a bias-controlled multiplex PCR. As for the original processing: The number of nucleated cells in each sample was estimated from the amplification of reference gene primers within the assay. To quantify the absolute abundance of each unique TCRbeta CDR3 rearrangement, sequence reads were collapsed and filtered. Productive Simpson clonality was computed per sample as the square root of Simpson's diversity index over productive rearrangements. TCRdb took over this immuneACCESS table, retaining in-frame rearrangements with V and J assigned. Such tables are incomplete; in checked studies, under half of the missing clones stem from an unresolved V gene, and the remainder is unexplained. The V and J calls and the clone size are those of that table, but D and trimming were determined from the DNA. This sample comprises approximately 290,000 clones, approximately 90% of them detected only once. Around 2.2% of the sample is taken by the ten largest.

One collaborating source in Seattle enrolled patients during active infection and followed them longitudinally through the course of disease. The collaborating institutions used their own protocols to collect whole blood in K2EDTA tubes. For TCRbeta analysis, collaborator samples were shipped as frozen whole blood, as isolated PBMCs, or as DNA extracted from either sample type. The TCR originated in a woman aged 25 to 39 with COVID-19, enrolled during active disease. Recombination joined TRBV4-1 with TRBJ2-3, and 7 junctional nucleotides match TRBD2. Sequencing used peripheral blood. The CDR3 has the sequence CASSPLSREASDTQYF. The DNA is TGCGCCAGCAGCCCCCTCTCCCGGGAGGCGTCAGATACGCAGTATTTT.